This TCR beta chain was identified during a study of blood T cells in healthy people across ages. For the second PCR, which ran for roughly 7 to 11 cycles, a sample-barcoded 5' primer and a J-beta primer mix were used. TCRdb redid the calling of the 5' RACE reads with MiXCR, one entry per CDR3 protein. This table holds roughly 830,000 distinct CDR3 sequences, 62% found once. The sample consisted of blood. The clonotype originates from a man aged 30 to 45 in good health.

The DNA of the CDR3 is TGTGCCAGCACCTTCGGACAGCCCTACGAGCAGTACTTC. This translates into CASTFGQPYEQYF. The genes are TRBV6-2 or TRBV6-3 and TRBJ2-7; TRBD1 is a possible D gene (6 bases). Germline V gives CDR1 MNHEY, CDR2 SVGEGT. The CDR3 totals 13 residues. Trimming pared 7 bases from V and 2 bases from J, leaving 12 bases between.